Presented here are 32 T cell receptor beta chains from one specimen sequenced in a study of multiple sclerosis patients with progressive multifocal leukoencephalopathy. Measured with immunoSEQ multiplex PCR; TCRdb has only the in-frame clones, and not every one. Of fewer than 35,000 clones listed, 75% to 90% are singletons. The time point was: before natalizumab initiation. The sample was PBMCs. The receptors were sampled from a human donor with multiple sclerosis.

The V call is TRBV4-3, the J call TRBJ1-3, with 11 positions matching TRBD1. Germline V gives CDR1 LGHNA, CDR2 YSLEER. Trimming removed 2 bases from V and 3 bases from J; junction bases left unmatched: 9. The CDR3 runs to 18 residues. In DNA form, the CDR3 reads TGCGCCAGCAGCCAAAAGCCGACGGGGACAGGGGGTGGAAACACCATATATTTT. Translated, it gives CASSQKPTGTGGGNTIYF.

The DNA for the CDR3 is TGCGCCAGCAGCTTGGCAGGGGGCAATTCTGGAAACACCATATATTTT. It translates to CASSLAGGNSGNTIYF. The chain employs TRBV5-1 and TRBJ1-3, with TRBD1 matching over 8 bases. J gave up 1 base and V 0 bases, and 3 bases lay outside the gene matches. The CDR3 consists of 16 residues. Germline V gives CDR1 SGHRS, CDR2 YFSETQ.

The gene calls are TRBV10-1 and TRBJ2-7; D gene ambiguous. Germline V lookup: CDR1 WNHNN, CDR2 SYGVQD (reference sequence). The V gene lost 8 bases and the J gene lost 12 bases, with 20 bases spanning the gap. There are 12 residues in the CDR3. The CDR3 loop is CASGRTDPKPYF. CDR3 sequence (DNA): TGCGCCAGCGGTAGGACGGACCCCAAGCCGTACTTC.

This chain connects TRBV28 to TRBJ1-2; D remains ambiguous. CDR3 length: 11 amino acids. Looked up from germline, CDR1 is MDHEN and CDR2 is SYDVKM. The V and J ends lost 6 bases and 8 bases respectively, with 10 bases between them. Here the CDR3 DNA reads TGTGCCAGCAGCGGGGTCGGGGGCTACACCTTC. It translates to CASSGVGGYTF.

The genes are TRBV28 and TRBJ2-7, with D hard to call. Germline lookup yields CDR1 MDHEN and CDR2 SYDVKM. The CDR3 is 11 residues long. V gave up 3 bases and J gave up 7 bases, with 7 bases separating them. CDR3 sequence: CASSFVREQYF. CDR3 coding DNA: TGTGCCAGCAGTTTCGTCCGGGAGCAGTACTTC. Looking up the rest from reference TRBV28 and TRBJ2-7 gives the full variable domain: DVKVTQSSRYLVKRTGEKVFLECVQDMDHENMFWYRQDPGLGLRLIYFSYDVKMKEKGDIPEGYSVSREKKERFSLILESASTNQTSMYLCASSFVREQYFGPGTRLTVT.

This clone occurred a few times. The genes are TRBV19 and TRBJ1-2; D possibly corresponds to TRBD1 (5 bases). In germline, CDR1 is LNHDA, CDR2 SQIVND (reference sequence). The CDR3 covers 13 residues. V was trimmed by 6 bases and J by 1 base, leaving 9 bases between them. CDR3 sequence (DNA): TGTGCCAGTAGCACTGACAGTAACTATGGCTACACCTTC. It yields the protein CASSTDSNYGYTF. Filled out from reference TRBV19 and TRBJ1-2, the complete variable domain reads DGGITQSPKYLFRKEGQNVTLSCEQNLNHDAMYWYRQDPGQGLRLIYYSQIVNDFQKGDIAEGYSVSREKKESFPLTVTSAQKNPTAFYLCASSTDSNYGYTFGSGTRLTVV.

V is TRBV6-6 and J is TRBJ2-7; D gene unclear. CDR1 MNHNY and CDR2 SVGAGI come from the germline V gene (reference sequence). The CDR3 spans 12 residues. V dropped 0 bases and J dropped 11 bases, with 11 bases sitting between them. The CDR3 nucleotides read TGTGCCAGCAGTTACTCGCAGCAGGAAAAGTACTTC. Translating gives CASSYSQQEKYF.

The V gene is TRBV19, the J gene TRBJ1-2; D perhaps matches TRBD1 (6 bases). The V end lost 7 bases, the J end lost 4 bases, and 13 bases lay between the germline ends. Germline V gene lookup returns CDR1 LNHDA and CDR2 SQIVND (reference sequence). The length of the CDR3 is 13 residues. The CDR3, as DNA: TGTGCCAGTACCCAAGGGGGAGCCTATGGCTACACCTTC. Amino acids: CASTQGGAYGYTF.

The genes are TRBV4-3 and TRBJ2-5; 7 positions match TRBD2. The germline gives CDR1 LGHNA, CDR2 YSLEER. The CDR3 has 15 amino acids. The trim removed 0 bases at V and 4 bases at J, leaving 5 bases unmatched. CDR3 nucleotide sequence: TGCGCCAGCAGCCAAGATCGGGGGGAGGGAGAGACCCAGTACTTC. Translated: CASSQDRGEGETQYF.

This chain joins TRBV7-9 and TRBJ1-1; TRBD1 matches 7 bases. Germline assignment: CDR1 SEHNR and CDR2 FQNEAQ (reference sequence). The CDR3 is 12 amino acids. Trimming cost V 2 bases and J 11 bases; bases outside gene matches: 5. The CDR3 loop reads CASSLSGGSAFF. The CDR3 DNA reads as TGTGCCAGCAGCTTATCAGGGGGTTCCGCTTTCTTT.

This clone was counted only a few times. The J gene is TRBJ2-3, the V gene TRBV11-1; D is unresolved. The CDR3 sequence is 12 residues long. CDR1 SGHAT and CDR2 FQDESV come from the germline V gene (reference sequence). The V gene lost 6 bases and the J gene lost 6 bases, with 10 bases spanning the gap. The CDR3: CASSALGDTQYF. The CDR3 DNA reads TGTGCCAGCAGTGCCCTCGGGGATACGCAGTATTTT.

This chain connects TRBV11-2 to TRBJ1-4; 7 positions match TRBD1. The germline V gene encodes CDR1 SGHAT and CDR2 FQNNGV. The V and J ends lost 2 bases and 6 bases, in that order; junction bases with no gene match: 15. This CDR3 comprises 18 residues. CDR3 protein: CASSLTGDSTGGYEKLFF. The CDR3 DNA reads as TGTGCCAGCAGCTTAACAGGGGATAGCACAGGTGGTTATGAAAAACTGTTTTTT.

This chain uses TRBV19 with TRBJ2-6; TRBD1 is a possible D gene (6 bases). The CDR3 consists of 17 residues. The V and J ends lost 5 bases and 0 bases respectively, with 14 bases between them. Germline V gives CDR1 LNHDA, CDR2 SQIVND (reference sequence). CDR3 nucleotides: TGTGCCAGTAGTCGGCAGGGGTTCTCCTCTGGGGCCAACGTCCTGACTTTC. Its protein is CASSRQGFSSGANVLTF.

The gene calls are TRBV7-2 and TRBJ2-1; the D call may be TRBD1 or TRBD2 (5 bases each). The CDR3 is 14 amino acids. Germline V gene lookup returns CDR1 SGHTA and CDR2 FQGNSA. With 5 bases removed from V and 6 bases from J, the gap between germline ends came to 14 bases. CDR3: CASSLRDHLNEQFF. In DNA form, the CDR3 reads TGTGCCAGCAGCCTCCGGGACCACCTCAATGAGCAGTTCTTC.

This clone was seen more than once but under ten times. This chain connects TRBV5-4 to TRBJ2-1; D unclear. Germline loops: CDR1 SGHNT, CDR2 YYREEE (reference sequence). The CDR3 covers 14 residues. Trimming took 0 bases from V and 5 from J, leaving 9 bases between them. CDR3 nucleotides: TGTGCCAGCAGCTTGGAAGGGTACGACAATGAGCAGTTCTTC. It yields the protein CASSLEGYDNEQFF.

CDR3 DNA sequence: TGCGCCAGCAGCTTGGGGGACGATCAGCCCCAGCATTTT. Protein product: CASSLGDDQPQHF. The rearrangement uses TRBV5-1 and TRBJ1-5; maybe TRBD1 (5 bases). This CDR3 is 13 amino acids long. Germline CDR1 and CDR2: SGHRS and YFSETQ. V lost 0 bases, J lost 5 bases, and 6 bases lay in between. Filled out from reference TRBV5-1 and TRBJ1-5, the complete variable domain reads KAGVTQTPRYLIKTRGQQVTLSCSPISGHRSVSWYQQTPGQGLQFLFEYFSETQRNKGNFPGRFSGRQFSNSRSEMNVSTLELGDSALYLCASSLGDDQPQHFGDGTRLSIL.

V gene TRBV10-3 combines with J gene TRBJ1-5; 7 bases align to TRBD1. The germline gives CDR1 ENHRY, CDR2 SYGVKD. The CDR3 consists of 14 residues. Trimming removed 9 bases from V and 0 bases from J; junction bases left unmatched: 5. The CDR3 coding sequence is TGTGCCATTGGGGACAGCCTTAGCAATCAGCCCCAGCATTTT. As protein: CAIGDSLSNQPQHF.

The rearrangement joins TRBV7-2 to TRBJ2-1, with D possibly called TRBD1 or TRBD2 (5 bases each). The germline V gene encodes CDR1 SGHTA and CDR2 FQGNSA. The CDR3 has 13 amino acids. With 4 bases removed from V and 10 bases from J, the gap between germline ends came to 14 bases. The CDR3 DNA reads as TGTGCCAGCAGCTCCCGACGGGGCCAGGAGCAGTTCTTC. Amino acids: CASSSRRGQEQFF.

This rearrangement joins TRBV19 to TRBJ2-5; TRBD2 matches 9 bases. Near its end, the DNA agrees better with TRBJ2-7, so the J call may be wrong. CDR1 and CDR2 (germline): LNHDA, SQIVND (reference sequence). The CDR3 totals 16 residues. The CDR3, as DNA: TGTGCCAGTTCCCGAGCGGGAGGACCCCCCTCCTACGAGCAGTACTTC. Its protein product is CASSRAGGPPSYEQYF.

The rearrangement links TRBV4-1 to TRBJ1-6; D possibly corresponds to TRBD1 (5 bases). V lost 5 bases, J lost 7 bases, and 12 bases lay in between. There are 14 residues in the CDR3. The germline CDR1 and CDR2 sequences are MGHRA and YSYEKL. DNA of the CDR3: TGCGCCAGCAGCGCCCGGGACGGAAATTCACCCCTCCACTTT. Its translation is CASSARDGNSPLHF.

The chain combines TRBV5-4 with TRBJ2-2, with TRBD2 matching 11 bases. Germline V gene sequence: CDR1 SGHNT, CDR2 YYREEE (reference sequence). This CDR3 contains 17 residues. V was clipped by 0 bases and J by 7 bases; unmatched bases: 8. The CDR3 here is CASSLVGSSGRRGELFF. The CDR3, as DNA: TGTGCCAGCAGCTTGGTGGGGTCTAGCGGGAGGCGCGGGGAGCTGTTTTTT.

This clone has a single count. This sequence joins TRBV15 and TRBJ2-2, with a weak D call TRBD1 (5 bases). The CDR3 totals 15 residues. With 3 bases removed from V and 7 bases from J, the gap between germline ends came to 15 bases. The germline gives CDR1 LNHNV, CDR2 YYDKDF (reference sequence). In DNA form, the CDR3 reads TGTGCCACCAGCAGGGGGCTAGGCTATCTCGGGGAGCTGTTTTTT. Translating gives CATSRGLGYLGELFF.

The chain recombines TRBV7-2 with TRBJ1-1; D is uncertain. The CDR3 contains 15 residues. V dropped 2 bases and J dropped 1 base, with 11 bases sitting between them. Germline CDR1 is SGHTA and CDR2 is FQGNSA. CDR3 bases: TGTGCCAGCAGCTTATTCGTCTCAGGGAACACTGAAGCTTTCTTT. This encodes CASSLFVSGNTEAFF.

The V gene is TRBV2, the J gene TRBJ2-2, with no clear D. The CDR3 has 15 amino acids. Germline lookup yields CDR1 SNHLY and CDR2 FYNNEI. The germline V and J ends were trimmed by 2 bases and 1 base, with 8 bases remaining between them. The CDR3 reads CASSESGQNTGELFF. The CDR3 nucleotides are TGTGCCAGCAGTGAATCGGGCCAGAACACCGGGGAGCTGTTTTTT. Drawing the rest from reference TRBV2 and TRBJ2-2, the complete variable domain is EPEVTQTPSHQVTQMGQEVILRCVPISNHLYFYWYRQILGQKVEFLVSFYNNEISEKSEIFDDQFSVERPDGSNFTLKIRSTKLEDSAMYFCASSESGQNTGELFFGEGSRLTVL.

The J gene is TRBJ2-5, the V gene TRBV10-3; D remains ambiguous. V shed 3 bases and J shed 5 bases, with 13 bases lying between them. Germline loops: CDR1 ENHRY, CDR2 SYGVKD. The CDR3 runs 14 residues. In nucleotides, the CDR3 is TGTGCCATCAGTGAAGGGCCCTACGCGGAGACCCAGTACTTC. Encoded protein: CAISEGPYAETQYF.

The rearrangement links TRBV10-3 to TRBJ2-7; the D gene is possibly TRBD1 (5 bases). The V and J ends lost 9 bases and 4 bases respectively, with 10 bases between them. Germline V CDR1 and CDR2: ENHRY, SYGVKD. CDR3 size: 11 residues. This chain's CDR3 is CAIGADYEQYF. The CDR3 region has the DNA TGTGCCATTGGGGCCGATTACGAGCAGTACTTC.

This sequence joins TRBV7-9 and TRBJ1-2; 8 bases are a match to TRBD1. Trimming at V came to 5 bases and at J to 4 bases, leaving 9 bases not matched to a gene. CDR3 length: 15 amino acids. Germline CDR1 and CDR2: SEHNR and FQNEAQ (reference sequence). The CDR3 nucleotides read TGTGCCAGCAGCGAGACAGGGGTTATCGGCTATGGCTACACCTTC. It translates to CASSETGVIGYGYTF.

The J gene is TRBJ1-5, the V gene TRBV27; D possibly corresponds to TRBD1 (6 bases). The germline V and J ends were trimmed by 0 bases and 4 bases, with 10 bases remaining between them. The CDR3 has 15 residues. Germline CDR1 and CDR2: MNHEY and SMNVEV (reference sequence). The CDR3 reads CASSLSGGRNQPQHF. The CDR3 DNA reads as TGTGCCAGCAGTTTATCAGGGGGGCGAAATCAGCCCCAGCATTTT.

The chain recombines TRBV4-3 with TRBJ2-4; the D call may be TRBD1 or TRBD2 (5 bases each). From germline, CDR1 is LGHNA and CDR2 YSLEER. The CDR3 has 13 residues. Trimming pared 0 bases from V and 12 bases from J, leaving 12 bases between. The CDR3 DNA follows: TGCGCCAGCAGCCAAGAGACCTTCGGGGCTCAGTACTTC. As protein: CASSQETFGAQYF.

This chain links TRBV27 with TRBJ1-2; D is perhaps TRBD1 (6 bases). The CDR3 contains 13 residues. The ends were cut back, 3 bases at V and 8 bases at J, with 13 bases in the middle. Germline loops: CDR1 MNHEY, CDR2 SMNVEV (reference sequence). The CDR3 loop reads CASSLGGAGGYTF. The CDR3 coding sequence is TGTGCCAGCAGTTTGGGGGGGGCTGGAGGCTACACCTTC.

The rearrangement joins TRBV18 to TRBJ1-2; possible D gene TRBD1, 5 bases. Germline loops: CDR1 KGHSH, CDR2 LQKENI. The CDR3 is 13 residues long. Between the trimmed V and J ends, which lost 1 base and 4 bases, there was a span of 7 bases. CDR3 region: CASSPLDIYGYTF. The CDR3 region has the DNA TGTGCCAGCTCACCACTGGACATCTATGGCTACACCTTC.

This clone was detected a few times. The rearrangement joins TRBV5-6 to TRBJ1-1; D uncertain. V gave up 2 bases and J gave up 7 bases, with 9 bases separating them. Germline CDR1 SGHDT, CDR2 YYEEEE. The CDR3 runs 12 residues. The CDR3: CASSFLGGEAFF. Written as DNA, the CDR3 is TGTGCCAGCAGCTTTCTCGGCGGTGAAGCTTTCTTT.